The clone carrying this T cell receptor beta chain was counted a few times. Its antigen is not identified. This sample is drawn from a study of T-cell memory formation after mild COVID-19. From germline, CDR1 is SGHVS and CDR2 FQNEAQ. Deletions cut 6 bases from V and 7 bases from J, with 12 bases between. CDR3 length: 12 residues. Broader study findings: Specificity for SARS-CoV-2 was not confirmed among the second-wave clones peaking on day 37. Day 15 to 85 contracting clones showed balanced CD4/CD8; day 15 to 37 expanders favored CD4+.

With constant-segment primers, 5'RACE yielded cDNA libraries of TCR alpha and TCR beta that carried sample barcodes and UMIs. A single record per CDR3 protein comes from TCRdb applying MiXCR to the 5' RACE reads. The table lists 200,000 to 250,000 distinct CDR3 sequences, about 17% of them singletons. The V call is TRBV7-8, the J call TRBJ1-2, with D possibly TRBD1 on 6 matching bases. The source of this sequence is a man aged 18 to 30 who had mild COVID-19 (a few samples of this study predate the infection). Cell type and time point are not known. Specimen: PBMCs or a T cell subset sorted from them (not recorded which). DNA of the CDR3: TGTGCCAGCAGTTGGGACAACGCTGGCTACACCTTC. Its translation: CASSWDNAGYTF.